The 16 T cell receptor beta chains in this list originate from one sample, sequenced in a study of blood T cell repertoires in COVID-19. The table came from immunoSEQ multiplex PCR; TCRdb's copy has only in-frame clones and leaves some out. The data contain approximately 130,000 clones, around nine tenths of them seen just once; the ten biggest clones take up 2.3%. Sequencing used PBMCs or T cells enriched from blood (not recorded which). The receptors derive from a woman in her 50s who had recovered from COVID-19.

This chain connects TRBV3-1 (or the pseudogene TRBV3-2) to TRBJ1-2, with 11 bases lining up with TRBD1. In germline, CDR1 is LGHDT, CDR2 YNNKEL (reference sequence). This CDR3 spans 16 amino acids. V lost 2 bases, J lost 3 bases, and 5 bases stayed unmatched. CDR3 nucleotide sequence: TGTGCCAGCAGCCAACCTCCGGGACAGGGGGACTATGGCTACACCTTC. Amino acid sequence: CASSQPPGQGDYGYTF.

The rearrangement joins TRBV29-1 to TRBJ1-1; D unclear. Germline V gene lookup returns CDR1 SQVTM and CDR2 ANQGSEA. V dropped 2 bases and J dropped 4 bases, with 8 bases sitting between them. The CDR3 covers 12 residues. CDR3 in DNA: TGCAGCGTTGAATTCGGGATCACTGAAGCTTTCTTT. It yields the protein CSVEFGITEAFF.

V and J are TRBV7-9 and TRBJ1-2; D gene ambiguous. This CDR3 is 11 amino acids long. The ends were cut back, 1 base at V and 10 bases at J, with 7 bases in the middle. Germline V gives CDR1 SEHNR, CDR2 FQNEAQ (reference sequence). CDR3 protein: CASSLEPHYTF. For the CDR3, the DNA is TGTGCCAGCAGCTTAGAGCCTCACTACACCTTC.

The chain combines TRBV19 with TRBJ2-2; possible D gene TRBD1, 7 bases. Looked up from germline, CDR1 is LNHDA and CDR2 is SQIVND (reference sequence). V lost 9 bases to trimming and J lost 4 bases, with 15 bases between them. This CDR3 is 14 amino acids long. This CDR3 reads CASRGTAPTGELFF. The CDR3 nucleotides are TGTGCCAGCCGCGGGACAGCGCCCACCGGGGAGCTGTTTTTT.

The DNA for the CDR3 is TGTGCCAGCTCACCACAGGACAGTACGGGTGCTAACTATGGCTACACCTTC. Its translation is CASSPQDSTGANYGYTF. V and J are TRBV18 and TRBJ1-2; tentative D call: TRBD1 (6 bases). This CDR3 comprises 17 residues. Germline lookup yields CDR1 KGHSH and CDR2 LQKENI. Trimming pared 1 base from V and 0 bases from J, leaving 15 bases between.

This rearrangement joins TRBV6-2 or TRBV6-3 to TRBJ1-5, with TRBD1 as a possible D gene (5 bases). V lost 2 bases and J lost 2, with 10 bases in between. The CDR3 sequence is 15 residues long. Germline CDR1 reads MNHEY; CDR2 reads SVGEGT. The CDR3 region is CASSYVPRGNQPQHF. CDR3 coding DNA: TGTGCCAGCAGTTACGTTCCCAGGGGCAATCAGCCCCAGCATTTT.

The chain joins TRBV9 to TRBJ2-7; 10 bases align to TRBD2. Trimming took 2 bases from V and 0 from J; bases not matched to a gene: 2. Germline V CDR1 and CDR2: SGDLS, YYNGEE. The CDR3 has 15 residues. For the CDR3, the DNA is TGTGCCAGCAGCGTTAGCGGGGGGACCTCCTACGAGCAGTACTTC. This encodes CASSVSGGTSYEQYF.

The chain carries TRBV4-1 and TRBJ2-2; 9 nucleotides line up with TRBD2. CDR3 length equals 17 residues. The junction had 6 bases not matched to a gene; V was cut back by 1 base and J by 3 bases. CDR1 and CDR2 (germline): MGHRA, YSYEKL. The CDR3 here is CASSQVVRGGHTGELFF. CDR3 sequence (DNA): TGCGCCAGCAGCCAAGTTGTGCGGGGGGGCCACACCGGGGAGCTGTTTTTT.

The chain joins TRBV27 to TRBJ1-5; a possible D gene is TRBD1 (5 bases). The CDR3 spans 14 residues. V was pared by 0 bases and J by 2 bases, with 5 bases between. Germline lookup yields CDR1 MNHEY and CDR2 SMNVEV (reference sequence). Here the CDR3 reads CASSLSGGNQPQHF. The DNA for the CDR3 is TGTGCCAGCAGTTTATCAGGGGGCAATCAGCCCCAGCATTTT.

The V and J genes are TRBV19 and TRBJ2-7; D remains unclear. CDR1 and CDR2 (germline): LNHDA, SQIVND (reference sequence). Trimming left V 6 bases short and J 2 bases short, with 11 bases between. This CDR3 has 13 residues. CDR3 residues: CASRATGTYEQYF. The CDR3 coding sequence is TGTGCCAGTAGGGCGACTGGTACCTACGAGCAGTACTTC.

This clone was recorded only once. This chain connects TRBV5-6 to TRBJ1-2, with a tentative D call TRBD1 (5 bases). V lost 0 bases and J lost 7, with 7 bases in between. CDR1 SGHDT and CDR2 YYEEEE come from the germline V gene. This CDR3 has 12 residues. The CDR3 nucleotides are TGTGCCAGCAGCTTGGCAGGGCCTGGCTACACCTTC. It encodes CASSLAGPGYTF. The variable domain in full, completed from reference TRBV5-6 and TRBJ1-2, reads DAGVTQSPTHLIKTRGQQVTLRCSPKSGHDTVSWYQQALGQGPQFIFQYYEEEERQRGNFPDRFSGHQFPNYSSELNVNALLLGDSALYLCASSLAGPGYTFGSGTRLTVV.

The chain joins TRBV10-1 to TRBJ2-7; TRBD1 matches at 7 bases. Germline lookup yields CDR1 WNHNN and CDR2 SYGVQD (reference sequence). This CDR3 has 14 residues. The J segment lost 2 bases and the V segment lost 6 bases, leaving 7 bases of the junction unmatched. DNA for the CDR3: TGCGCCAGCAGCGGGACAGTTCTTCCCTACGAGCAGTACTTC. It encodes CASSGTVLPYEQYF.

V gene TRBV3-1 (or the pseudogene TRBV3-2) combines with J gene TRBJ2-7; TRBD1 agrees at 10 bases. CDR1 and CDR2 from the germline V gene are LGHDT and YNNKEL (reference sequence). The trim removed 3 bases at V and 3 bases at J, leaving 8 bases unmatched. This CDR3 spans 16 amino acids. In DNA, the CDR3 is TGTGCCAGCAGCCACCGGACAGGGGGTTCCTTCTACGAGCAGTACTTC. Its protein is CASSHRTGGSFYEQYF.

This rearrangement joins TRBV5-6 to TRBJ2-7; D remains unclear. The germline V gene encodes CDR1 SGHDT and CDR2 YYEEEE. Trimming stripped 3 bases from V and 7 bases from J, with 8 bases between. The CDR3 covers 11 residues. The CDR3 protein is CASSYTEEQYF. CDR3 nucleotide sequence: TGTGCCAGCAGCTACACAGAGGAGCAGTACTTC.

The CDR3, as DNA: TGTCCTGGGAGGAGTGTTGGAAGCGAGAAGACCTATGGCTACACCTTC. This gives the protein CPGRSVGSEKTYGYTF. J is TRBJ1-2 and V is TRBV22-1. TRBV22-1 is a known pseudogene. The CDR3 sequence is 16 residues long.

This clone was seen a few times. The genes are TRBV11-1 and TRBJ1-2; TRBD1 aligns across 10 bases. V shed 2 bases and J 2 bases; nucleotides not matched to a gene: 5. This CDR3 comprises 16 residues. In germline, CDR1 is SGHAT, CDR2 FQDESV (reference sequence). Here the CDR3 DNA reads TGTGCCAGCAGCTTAATCGGGACAGGGGACAACTATGGCTACACCTTC. This gives the protein CASSLIGTGDNYGYTF.